This T cell receptor beta chain was sequenced for a study of cytomegalovirus exposure and HLA in healthy donors (dated by TCRdb to the late 2010s). In the study overall: In an earlier analysis of several hundred of the donors, 250 to 350 Gb of sequence data and approximately 120 million unique TCR beta sequences from 150 million to 200 million T cells were reported. All discovery cohort repertoires had been generated on a single sequencing platform. A later analysis re-analyzed previously published TCR beta repertoires from about 600 donors and added high-resolution HLA genotyping to study TCR occurrence patterns. A later genetic analysis took genome-wide SNP genotypes for about 65% of the 666 donors and used that subset as a discovery cohort. In the later analysis, no new phenotypic data were used to find candidate immune exposures; instead, reliance was placed on TCR beta sequences and their occurrence across donors. The T cell repertoires of some 700 subjects were profiled by immunosequencing and related to cytomegalovirus serostatus. HLA typing covered class I and class II loci at four-digit resolution. The aim of the study was to test whether cataloging public T cell receptors could identify signatures of past pathogen exposure. An earlier analysis of 587 of the donors applied high-throughput TCR beta sequencing to assess whether each TCR beta V gene segment acted as functional or pseudogenic. Donor age, sex, ethnicity and CMV serostatus were compiled together with the repertoire data. Four to six DR-DQ haplotypes were handled as single units for association and clustering, since linkage in the cohort was strong. The genetic ancestry cluster associated with self-reported Caucasian donors included about four fifths of the 300 to 450 genotyped donors. Besides the first cohort of 666 subjects, a separate validation cohort made up of over a hundred different subjects was used. Among some 410 genotyped donors of the cohort, an average of about 240,000 unique TCR beta nucleotide sequences were sequenced per donor, approximately 20% of them non-productive. The study combined high-throughput TCR immunosequencing, statistical association of individual TCRs with disease status, and machine learning to predict cytomegalovirus infection status. Roughly 300 gigabases of sequencing data and 70 million to 95 million unique TCR sequences made up an early release that covered roughly 670 HLA-typed donors. Typing coverage differed by locus: A, B, C, DRB1 and DQB1 were typed in about 620-640 donors, DQA1 in 500 to 550, DPA1 in some 570, and DPB1 in 472. The investigation overall reported the following: In a later analysis, around 15,000 TCR beta sequences were associated with specific HLA alleles at a false discovery rate of 0.05. The study listed 150 to 200 TCR beta chains as associated with cytomegalovirus. The classifier was reported to diagnose cytomegalovirus status with high specificity and sensitivity in both the original cohort and the validation cohort. Compared with the approximately 670-donor mean, donors in an Asian-associated ancestry cluster had fewer N-insertions in productive TCRs, according to a later genetic analysis. V-gene and J-gene trimming of TCR beta chains was associated with a missense DCLRE1C variant in a later genetic analysis, and the association was replicated in an independent cohort. In a later analysis, HLA-associated TCR beta chains were found to be more clonally expanded and to have lower generation probabilities than equally common non-associated chains. Three of the identified cytomegalovirus-associated TCR beta chains were confirmed in vitro to be specific for cytomegalovirus antigens. Because HLA typing was missing for some donors at each locus, association tests included only the typed subset. The sequencing pipeline was judged likely to have produced a cluster of highly shared sequence variants as a technical artifact. Several of the top co-occurrence clusters appeared to be linked to parvovirus B19, influenza, CMV and Epstein-Barr virus, according to a later analysis. Correlated functional status among segregating V segments might be attributable to linkage disequilibrium, but an unknown experimental factor could not be ruled out. The cohort was sequenced for TCR beta chains only, and without alpha or paired-chain data the features that could be detected were limited. For the cohort, immune exposure information was limited to CMV serostatus. In a later analysis, TCR association rates were found to vary across HLA loci, with the most associated TCRs seen for DRB1 alleles and the fewest for HLA-C alleles. Strong co-occurrence of HLA alleles, especially DR and DQ, made assigning TCR associations to individual alleles difficult. Some IMGT-functional V segments, including TRBV6-2 and TRBV6-3, could not be distinguished by the 87-base-pair reads and were therefore excluded. Because counts were too low, seventeen rarely observed V segments, including chromosome 9 orphons, were left out of the earlier analysis of several hundred of the donors. The presence/absence analyses assumed that sequencing depth was roughly uniform across donors, and that assumption may not be true. A further reported finding was that TCR beta sequences accurately predicted the HLA-A and HLA-B alleles for most subjects in the first cohort. Broadly in line with IMGT annotations, most TCR beta V segments showed up in productive rearrangements about 90% or about 30% of the time in an earlier analysis of around 600 of the donors. In a later analysis, most CMV-associated TCR beta chains were found to appear HLA-restricted, with HLA associations seemingly driven largely by CMV exposure. While some public TCRs were present in many individuals, most TCR sequences turned up only very rarely across donors. The authors suggested that the approach could potentially be generalized to other disease states and immunological phenotypes.

The library was obtained by the immunoSEQ multiplex PCR assay. For the multiplex PCR, a mixture combining 60 forward primers for TCR Vbeta segments and 13 reverse primers for TCR Jbeta segments was used. The CDR3 region of rearranged TCR beta genes was amplified from genomic DNA with a multiplex PCR assay. The Illumina HiSeq System was used to sequence the amplified TCR beta libraries as 87-base-pair reads. As for the original processing: Across the 666 repertoires, a later analysis counted some 81 million unique TCR beta chains, about 10 million of which were shared by at least two donors. Raw reads were error-corrected and collapsed into unique sequences with a nearest-neighbor algorithm that merged closely related sequences to remove PCR and sequencing errors. To assign V, D and J gene segments, CDR3 sequences were aligned to IMGT reference sequences. For a sequence to be retained, a match of at least six nucleotides to both a V gene segment and a J gene segment was required. A rearrangement counted as productive if the CDR3 had no stop codons and remained in frame with V and J, and every other rearrangement counted as non-productive. CDR3 was defined according to IMGT convention as the region running from the second conserved V-encoded cysteine to the conserved J-encoded phenylalanine. Sequences without an unambiguous match to a single V gene segment were excluded from the earlier analysis of 587 of the donors. In an earlier analysis of several hundred of the donors, V segments were called functional above 56.7% productive rearrangements and were called segregating when the between-donor standard deviation exceeded 5%. A statistical classification framework was built for diagnosing cytomegalovirus status from the catalog of TCR beta chain sequences. In a later analysis, TCR nucleotide sequences were compared against IMGT/GENE-DB human TR gene sequences so that V and J genes could be assigned. The TCRdist pipeline was used in a later analysis to assign CDR3 sequences and most-parsimonious VDJ recombination scenarios. A later analysis defined each TCR beta chain by its CDR3 amino acid sequence plus V-gene family, and excluded reads lacking a unique V-gene family. To address suspected cross-contamination and a sequencing artifact, a later analysis removed 592 highly shared, low-generation-probability nucleotide sequences. In a later analysis, a clonal expansion index was calculated for each public chain from normalized within-repertoire ranks of inferred template counts. In a later analysis, generation probabilities were computed with a VDJ recombination model fitted to out-of-frame rearrangements, and the resulting probabilities were checked against IGoR. Hypergeometric tests were used in a later analysis to score TCR-TCR, TCR-HLA and TCR-CMV co-occurrence, with a repertoire-size bias correction applied to the TCR pairs. False discovery rates were estimated in a later analysis by permuting HLA or CMV assignments 20 times. In a later analysis, co-occurring TCRs were grouped using DBSCAN, and TCRdist sequence similarity was added for clustering within HLA-allele-positive subsets. Repertoires with fewer than 30,000 or more than 120,000 public chains, plus five repertoires with anomalous nucleotide sharing, were excluded from co-occurrence clustering. The source is immuneACCESS, and TCRdb retained only in-frame sequences with V and J called. Part of the clones is not carried over; for the studies checked, unresolved V genes explain less than half of this, and the remainder is unexplained. That table supplies the V and J calls and clone size; D and trimming were determined from the DNA. Within this sample are more than 150,000 clones, with roughly 80% of them counted one time only. Jointly, the top ten make up 4.5% to 7.5% of the sample.

A remark on this clone: Its antigen is currently not known. One base away there is no much larger clone; base qualities are not given.

The cohort comprised under 700 healthy bone marrow donors. At the time of sampling, all cohort members were nominally healthy, though unrecorded immune exposures were likely present. The donor was CMV seropositive and was included in the group of about 290 seropositive cohort members. Every donor gave a peripheral blood sample, and the peripheral blood mononuclear cells from that sample were used for TCR beta sequencing. The Qiagen DNeasy Blood Extraction Kit was used to extract genomic DNA from the blood cell samples. CDR1 MGHRA and CDR2 YSYEKL were looked up in the germline V gene. The CDR3 spans 18 residues, from the cysteine through the phenylalanine. The retained sequence is limited to the CDR3, 54 bases, with the frame set at the first base. The junction shows trimming of 4 bases on V and 1 base on J, and the gene matches do not reach 11 bases of it.

This sequence was found in a woman in her 30s in good health and CMV-seropositive. The chain was built from TRBV4-1 and TRBJ2-5; 11 nucleotides in the junction match TRBD2. The sequencing input was PBMCs. Here is the DNA: TGCGCCAGCAGCCGTCTTAGACTAGCGGGAACACCCCAAGAGACCCAGTACTTC. Its coded protein is CASSRLRLAGTPQETQYF.